The clone carrying this TCR beta chain was seen at least ten times. Distinct nucleotide sequences in the sample also encode this CDR3. The sample belongs to a study of control samples from healthy donors and cancer patients. The CDR3 loop spans 14 amino acids. From germline, CDR1 is SGHNT and CDR2 YENEEA. Deletions cut 3 bases from V and 0 bases from J, with 9 bases between. Generated by immunoSEQ multiplex PCR, the TCRdb table keeps only in-frame clones and is missing some. This table has some 150,000 clones, approximately 91% appearing once. The V gene is TRBV11-3, the J gene TRBJ2-7, with no clear D. The specimen was blood. The clonotype comes from a man aged 30 to 39 in good health. CDR3 DNA sequence: TGTGCCAGCAGCTTCGGCAGGAGCTCCTACGAGCAGTACTTC. Amino acids: CASSFGRSSYEQYF. Full variable domain (outside the CDR3, taken from reference TRBV11-3 and TRBJ2-7): EAGVVQSPRYKIIEKKQPVAFWCNPISGHNTLYWYLQNLGQGPELLIRYENEEAVDDSQLPKDRFSAERLKGVDSTLKIQPAELGDSAVYLCASSFGRSSYEQYFGPGTRLTVT.